A selection of T cell receptor beta chains follows, all from one sample in a study of T cell repertoires in cytomegalovirus infection. The antigens these receptors bind are not known. TCRdb redid the calling of the reads with MiXCR, one entry per CDR3 protein. The profile shows about 58,000 distinct CDR3 sequences, more than 15% of them singletons. Here the sequenced sample was CD8+ T cells from cultured PBMCs, taken from culture after CMV antigen stimulation. The receptors were gathered from a human donor in good health (CMV status not recorded). Some clones in this sample may be carry-over from other donors' samples. Each CDR3 is given with its conserved first and last residue. Fields, in order: D gene, clone size, J gene, V gene, CDR3 DNA, CDR3 protein. D genes are given only for firm matches. Rows give clone size only sometimes, using once, few, many, or a class for an expanded clone.

D gene: -; clone size: -; J gene: TRBJ2-7; V gene: TRBV15; CDR3 DNA: TGTGCCACCAGCCCCCGGGACAAGGGCTACGAGCAGTACTTC; CDR3 protein: CATSPRDKGYEQYF
D gene: -; clone size: few; J gene: TRBJ2-1; V gene: TRBV14; CDR3 DNA: TGTGCCAGCAGTCACCCTATATCGGATGGGAATGAGCAGTTCTTC; CDR3 protein: CASSHPISDGNEQFF
D gene: TRBD2; clone size: -; J gene: TRBJ2-5; V gene: TRBV7-2; CDR3 DNA: TGTGCCAGCAGTAGCGGGAGGGCCGGTGAGACCCAGTACTTC; CDR3 protein: CASSSGRAGETQYF
D gene: -; clone size: few; J gene: TRBJ1-3; V gene: TRBV7-8; CDR3 DNA: TGTGCCAGCAGCTTAAATCCTGGAAACACCATATATTTT; CDR3 protein: CASSLNPGNTIYF
D gene: -; clone size: few; J gene: TRBJ2-1; V gene: TRBV19; CDR3 DNA: TGTGCCAGTAGTATAGACGGCAGGGCGAGCTCCTACAATGAGCAGTTCTTC; CDR3 protein: CASSIDGRASSYNEQFF
D gene: -; clone size: few; J gene: TRBJ1-2; V gene: TRBV12-3/TRBV12-4; CDR3 DNA: TGTGCCAGCAGTGGCGCCGTGATCTATGGCTACACCTTC; CDR3 protein: CASSGAVIYGYTF
D gene: -; clone size: many; J gene: TRBJ2-7; V gene: TRBV4-3; CDR3 DNA: TGCGCCAGCAGCCAAGGACGGGCGTCCTACGAGCAGTACTTC; CDR3 protein: CASSQGRASYEQYF
D gene: TRBD2; clone size: -; J gene: TRBJ2-3; V gene: TRBV7-8; CDR3 DNA: TGTGCCAGCAGCCCCTCCGGACTAGCGGAGATCACAGATACGCAGTATTTT; CDR3 protein: CASSPSGLAEITDTQYF
D gene: -; clone size: few; J gene: TRBJ2-3; V gene: TRBV4-1; CDR3 DNA: TGCGCCAGCAGCCAAGATGGGCCAGGGCCTAGCACAGATACGCAGTATTTT; CDR3 protein: CASSQDGPGPSTDTQYF
D gene: -; clone size: few; J gene: TRBJ1-1; V gene: TRBV6-2/TRBV6-3; CDR3 DNA: TGTGCCAGCAGTTACATCGAGAGGATAATGAACACTGAAGCTTTCTTT; CDR3 protein: CASSYIERIMNTEAFF
D gene: -; clone size: -; J gene: TRBJ2-1; V gene: TRBV6-1; CDR3 DNA: TGTGCCAGCAGTGAAAAAGGGTGGAATGAGCAGTTCTTC; CDR3 protein: CASSEKGWNEQFF
D gene: -; clone size: -; J gene: TRBJ1-2; V gene: TRBV6-6; CDR3 DNA: TGTGCCAGCCTACAGGGATCTTATGGCTACACCTTC; CDR3 protein: CASLQGSYGYTF
D gene: -; clone size: -; J gene: TRBJ1-5; V gene: TRBV28; CDR3 DNA: TGTGCCAGCAGTTCCCCTTTGGGCAGGGGTAATCAGCCCCAGCATTTT; CDR3 protein: CASSSPLGRGNQPQHF
D gene: -; clone size: -; J gene: TRBJ1-6; V gene: TRBV5-5; CDR3 DNA: TGTGCCAGCAAAAGGGGGAGCTCCTATAATTCACCCCTCCACTTT; CDR3 protein: CASKRGSSYNSPLHF
D gene: -; clone size: -; J gene: TRBJ1-1; V gene: TRBV7-3; CDR3 DNA: TGTGCCAGCAGCCCTACCCGGGAAGCTTTCTTT; CDR3 protein: CASSPTREAFF
D gene: TRBD1; clone size: -; J gene: TRBJ2-7; V gene: TRBV7-8; CDR3 DNA: TGTGCCAGCAGCTTAGGGGGGACAGGTTTTTCCTCCTACGAGCAGTACTTC; CDR3 protein: CASSLGGTGFSSYEQYF
D gene: -; clone size: -; J gene: TRBJ1-4; V gene: TRBV7-9; CDR3 DNA: TGTGCCAGCAGCTTCGGACAGTCTACAACTAATGAAAAACTGTTTTTT; CDR3 protein: CASSFGQSTTNEKLFF
D gene: TRBD1; clone size: -; J gene: TRBJ2-7; V gene: TRBV28; CDR3 DNA: TGTGCCAGCAGTCCAGAGACAGGGGATGGCGAGCAGTACTTC; CDR3 protein: CASSPETGDGEQYF
D gene: -; clone size: few; J gene: TRBJ1-2; V gene: TRBV28; CDR3 DNA: TGTGCCAGCAGTTATGGGGGACATTGGTATGGCTACACCTTC; CDR3 protein: CASSYGGHWYGYTF
D gene: TRBD2; clone size: -; J gene: TRBJ2-1; V gene: TRBV11-2; CDR3 DNA: TGTGCCAGCAGCTTTGTTCCTAGCGGGCCCTACAATGAGCAGTTCTTC; CDR3 protein: CASSFVPSGPYNEQFF
D gene: -; clone size: few; J gene: TRBJ2-7; V gene: TRBV7-3; CDR3 DNA: TGTGCCAGCAGCTTTGGGAACGAGCAGTACTTC; CDR3 protein: CASSFGNEQYF
D gene: TRBD2; clone size: few; J gene: TRBJ2-3; V gene: TRBV6-2/TRBV6-3; CDR3 DNA: TGTGCCAGCAGTTACTCGGGACTAGCGGGTGTCCCGGATACGCAGTATTTT; CDR3 protein: CASSYSGLAGVPDTQYF
D gene: TRBD2; clone size: -; J gene: TRBJ2-7; V gene: TRBV28; CDR3 DNA: TGCGGGACCGGGAGGTATACCGAGCAGTACTTC; CDR3 protein: CGTGRYTEQYF
D gene: -; clone size: few; J gene: TRBJ1-6; V gene: TRBV5-4; CDR3 DNA: TGTGCCAGCAGCTTTAACCGGGTGACAGGCAATTCACCCCTCCACTTT; CDR3 protein: CASSFNRVTGNSPLHF
D gene: TRBD2; clone size: many; J gene: TRBJ2-1; V gene: TRBV7-2; CDR3 DNA: TGTGCCAGCAGCCCGGGGACTAGTCATGCCGATGAGCAGTTCTTC; CDR3 protein: CASSPGTSHADEQFF
D gene: -; clone size: -; J gene: TRBJ2-3; V gene: TRBV7-3; CDR3 DNA: TGTGCCAGCAGCCCCCTATGGGTCGGCACGCCGACGGGGATATCTAGCACAGATACGCAGTATTTT; CDR3 protein: CASSPLWVGTPTGISSTDTQYF
D gene: TRBD2; clone size: -; J gene: TRBJ2-1; V gene: TRBV12-3/TRBV12-4; CDR3 DNA: TGTGCCAGCAGTTATAGCGGGAGGGGCAATGAGCAGTTCTTC; CDR3 protein: CASSYSGRGNEQFF
D gene: -; clone size: -; J gene: TRBJ2-7; V gene: TRBV29-1; CDR3 DNA: TGCAGCGTTGAAAAGGACTCTATCTCCTACGAGCAGTACTTC; CDR3 protein: CSVEKDSISYEQYF
D gene: TRBD2; clone size: few; J gene: TRBJ2-7; V gene: TRBV7-9; CDR3 DNA: TGTGCCAGCAGCTTGACTAGCGGGAGGGCCGGTGTGATCGAGCAGTACTTC; CDR3 protein: CASSLTSGRAGVIEQYF
D gene: -; clone size: few; J gene: TRBJ2-7; V gene: TRBV7-6; CDR3 DNA: TGTGCCAGCAGCTCGTTGGCGGGTGGGGAGCAGTACTTC; CDR3 protein: CASSSLAGGEQYF
D gene: -; clone size: few; J gene: TRBJ2-7; V gene: TRBV19; CDR3 DNA: TGTGCCAGTAGTATGTCTAGCGTAACCCCTTCCGAGCAGTACTTC; CDR3 protein: CASSMSSVTPSEQYF
D gene: -; clone size: -; J gene: TRBJ1-4; V gene: TRBV6-6; CDR3 DNA: TGTGCCAGCAGTTACAGACGGAATGAAAAACTGTTTTTT; CDR3 protein: CASSYRRNEKLFF
D gene: -; clone size: few; J gene: TRBJ1-1; V gene: TRBV28; CDR3 DNA: TGTGCCAGCAGAATGGACAGAAAAGCTTTCTTT; CDR3 protein: CASRMDRKAFF
D gene: -; clone size: many; J gene: TRBJ1-5; V gene: TRBV28; CDR3 DNA: TGTGCCAGCAGTTTTCTAGGGGGTGGACAGCCCCAGCATTTT; CDR3 protein: CASSFLGGGQPQHF
D gene: -; clone size: few; J gene: TRBJ2-6; V gene: TRBV7-9; CDR3 DNA: TGTGCCAGCAGCCCCCCCGGTGGGGCCAACGTCCTGACTTTC; CDR3 protein: CASSPPGGANVLTF
D gene: -; clone size: few; J gene: TRBJ2-4; V gene: TRBV9; CDR3 DNA: TGTGCCAGCAGCGTAGGGTTTGCCAAAAACATTCAGTACTTC; CDR3 protein: CASSVGFAKNIQYF
D gene: TRBD1; clone size: few; J gene: TRBJ1-4; V gene: TRBV28; CDR3 DNA: TGTGCCAGCAGACCCTACAGGGGCTCGTATGAAAAACTGTTTTTT; CDR3 protein: CASRPYRGSYEKLFF
D gene: -; clone size: -; J gene: TRBJ1-5; V gene: TRBV6-2/TRBV6-3; CDR3 DNA: TGTGCCAGCAGTTACTCCGGTTACAATCAGCCCCAGCATTTT; CDR3 protein: CASSYSGYNQPQHF
D gene: TRBD2; clone size: -; J gene: TRBJ2-2; V gene: TRBV7-2; CDR3 DNA: TGTGCCAGCAGCTTAGGCGGGAGGTTCACCGGGGAGCTGTTTTTT; CDR3 protein: CASSLGGRFTGELFF
D gene: -; clone size: few; J gene: TRBJ2-3; V gene: TRBV28; CDR3 DNA: TGTGCCAGCAGTGGGAACACAGATACGCAGTATTTT; CDR3 protein: CASSGNTDTQYF
D gene: TRBD2; clone size: -; J gene: TRBJ2-5; V gene: TRBV7-4; CDR3 DNA: TGTGCCAGCAGCCTGACCACTAGCGGGAGTTACCAAGAGACCCAGTACTTC; CDR3 protein: CASSLTTSGSYQETQYF
D gene: -; clone size: many; J gene: TRBJ1-1; V gene: TRBV27; CDR3 DNA: TGTGCCAGCAGTCCTAGGGGGAACACTGAAGCTTTCTTT; CDR3 protein: CASSPRGNTEAFF
D gene: -; clone size: -; J gene: TRBJ2-1; V gene: TRBV15; CDR3 DNA: TGTGCCACCAGCAGAGATTTACCGAAGGATGAGCAGTTCTTC; CDR3 protein: CATSRDLPKDEQFF
D gene: -; clone size: few; J gene: TRBJ1-1; V gene: TRBV20-1; CDR3 DNA: TGCAGTGCTTTTTCCGACACTTTGAACACTGAAGCTTTCTTT; CDR3 protein: CSAFSDTLNTEAFF
D gene: -; clone size: few; J gene: TRBJ1-1; V gene: TRBV20-1; CDR3 DNA: TGCAGTGCCCCTCCCTTATGGGAGAACACTGAAGCTTTCTTT; CDR3 protein: CSAPPLWENTEAFF
D gene: -; clone size: few; J gene: TRBJ1-6; V gene: TRBV7-2; CDR3 DNA: TGTGCCAGCAGCTCGGAGACTTTGGACCGCTCCTATAATTCACCCCTCCACTTT; CDR3 protein: CASSSETLDRSYNSPLHF
D gene: TRBD1; clone size: -; J gene: TRBJ1-2; V gene: TRBV7-2; CDR3 DNA: TGTGCCAGCAGCTTACAGGGGGTGAATGGCTACACCTTC; CDR3 protein: CASSLQGVNGYTF
D gene: TRBD1; clone size: -; J gene: TRBJ1-2; V gene: TRBV29-1; CDR3 DNA: TGCAGCGTTGGACAGGGAGATGGCTACACCTTC; CDR3 protein: CSVGQGDGYTF
D gene: -; clone size: -; J gene: TRBJ1-1; V gene: TRBV5-1; CDR3 DNA: TGCGCCAGCAGCTTGGAAGGATCCCGGCAGAACACTGAAGCTTTCTTT; CDR3 protein: CASSLEGSRQNTEAFF
D gene: -; clone size: -; J gene: TRBJ2-2; V gene: TRBV28; CDR3 DNA: TGTGCCAGCAACCCGGACGGGGGAAATACCGGGGAGCTGTTTTTT; CDR3 protein: CASNPDGGNTGELFF
D gene: -; clone size: -; J gene: TRBJ2-3; V gene: TRBV27; CDR3 DNA: TGTGCCAGCAGTTCCAGAACTTCTAGCACAGATACGCAGTATTTT; CDR3 protein: CASSSRTSSTDTQYF
D gene: -; clone size: -; J gene: TRBJ1-2; V gene: TRBV7-2; CDR3 DNA: TGTGCCAGCAGCAGAACAAGTTCGGGACTACAAGCCAAGGGCTACACCTTC; CDR3 protein: CASSRTSSGLQAKGYTF
D gene: -; clone size: few; J gene: TRBJ2-2; V gene: TRBV7-2; CDR3 DNA: TGTGCCAGCAGCCCTCGGAGGGCAGGCACCGGGGAGCTGTTTTTT; CDR3 protein: CASSPRRAGTGELFF